This entry is about one TCR beta chain. Its antigen remains unknown. It was with a sample-barcoded 5' primer and a J-beta primer mix that a second PCR of roughly 6 to 12 cycles was run. One entry per CDR3 protein results from TCRdb running MiXCR on the 5' RACE reads. Of hundreds of thousands of distinct CDR3 sequences detected, 58% appear once; the ten largest clones hold around 20%. The sample belongs to a study of blood T cells in healthy people across ages. Broader study findings: Investigators viewed diversity estimates from one million T cells as underestimates, the study reported.

Germline-derived CDR1 and CDR2 are LNHDA and SQIVND (reference sequence). CDR3 size: 15 residues. V was trimmed by 1 base and J by 4 bases, leaving 8 bases between them. The origin of this receptor is a man aged 25-45 years in good health. V gene TRBV19 combines with J gene TRBJ2-6; D gene ambiguous. The sample consisted of blood. The CDR3 reads CASSIVPRGANVLTF. CDR3 nucleotide sequence: TGTGCCAGTAGTATAGTTCCAAGAGGGGCCAACGTCCTGACTTTC.